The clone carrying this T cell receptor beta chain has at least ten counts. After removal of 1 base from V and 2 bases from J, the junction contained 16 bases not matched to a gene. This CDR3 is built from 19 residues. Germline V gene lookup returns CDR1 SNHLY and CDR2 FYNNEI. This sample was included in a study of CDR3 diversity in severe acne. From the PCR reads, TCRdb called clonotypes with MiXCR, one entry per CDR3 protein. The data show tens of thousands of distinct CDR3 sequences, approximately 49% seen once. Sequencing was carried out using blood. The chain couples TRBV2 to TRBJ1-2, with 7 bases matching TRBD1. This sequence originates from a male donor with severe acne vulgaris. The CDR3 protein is CASSEGLGAGDRYNYGYTF. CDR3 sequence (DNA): TGTGCCAGCAGTGAAGGTTTGGGAGCTGGGGACAGATACAACTATGGCTACACCTTC.